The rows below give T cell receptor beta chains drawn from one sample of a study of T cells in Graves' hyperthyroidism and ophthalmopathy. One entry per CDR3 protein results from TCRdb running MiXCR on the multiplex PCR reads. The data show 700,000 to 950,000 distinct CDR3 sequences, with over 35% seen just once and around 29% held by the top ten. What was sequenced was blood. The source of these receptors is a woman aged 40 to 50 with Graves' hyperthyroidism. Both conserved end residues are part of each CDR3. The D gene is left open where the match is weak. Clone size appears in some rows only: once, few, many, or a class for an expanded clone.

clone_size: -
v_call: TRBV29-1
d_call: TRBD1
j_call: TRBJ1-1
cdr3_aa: CSVDGRGRNTEAFF
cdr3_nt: TGCAGCGTTGACGGCAGGGGGCGGAACACTGAAGCTTTCTTT

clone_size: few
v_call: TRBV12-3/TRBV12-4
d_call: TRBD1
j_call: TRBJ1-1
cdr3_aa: CASTQGARLAFF
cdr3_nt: TGTGCCAGCACCCAGGGGGCGCGATTAGCTTTCTTT

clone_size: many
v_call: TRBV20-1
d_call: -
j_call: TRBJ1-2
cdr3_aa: CSASSGRMNYGYTF
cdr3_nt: TGCAGTGCTAGCTCAGGACGGATGAACTATGGCTACACCTTC

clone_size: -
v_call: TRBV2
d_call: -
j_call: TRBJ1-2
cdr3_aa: CASSRGGLDYGYTF
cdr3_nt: TGTGCCAGCAGCCGGGGGGGCCTGGACTATGGCTACACCTTC

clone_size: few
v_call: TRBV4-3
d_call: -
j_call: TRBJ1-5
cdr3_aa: CASSQYTGINQPQHF
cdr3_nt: TGCGCCAGCAGCCAATACACCGGGATCAATCAGCCCCAGCATTTT

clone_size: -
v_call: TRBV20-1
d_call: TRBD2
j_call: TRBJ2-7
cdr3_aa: CSAETSGGYNEQYF
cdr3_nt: TGCAGTGCTGAGACTAGCGGGGGATACAATGAGCAGTACTTC

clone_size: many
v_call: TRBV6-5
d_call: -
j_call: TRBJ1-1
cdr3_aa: CASSLQATNTEAFF
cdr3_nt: TGTGCCAGCAGTCTACAGGCCACGAACACTGAAGCTTTCTTT

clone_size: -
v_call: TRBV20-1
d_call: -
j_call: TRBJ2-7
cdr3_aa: CSARGQGRSYEQYF
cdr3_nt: TGCAGTGCTAGAGGTCAAGGGCGCTCCTACGAGCAGTACTTC

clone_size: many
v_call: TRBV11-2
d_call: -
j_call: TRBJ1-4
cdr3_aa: CASSRSGINEKLFF
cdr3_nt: TGTGCCAGCAGCCGATCGGGAATAAATGAAAAACTGTTTTTT

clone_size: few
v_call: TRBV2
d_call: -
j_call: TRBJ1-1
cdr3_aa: CASRVSENTEAFF
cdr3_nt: TGTGCCAGCAGAGTATCAGAGAACACTGAAGCTTTCTTT

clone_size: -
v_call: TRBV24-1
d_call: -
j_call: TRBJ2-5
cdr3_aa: CATSERSDTQYF
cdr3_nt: TGTGCCACCAGTGAGCGTTCAGATACGCAGTACTTC

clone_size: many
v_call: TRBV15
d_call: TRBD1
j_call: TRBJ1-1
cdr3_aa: CATSRTQGWTEAFF
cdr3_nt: TGTGCCACCAGCAGGACACAGGGGTGGACTGAAGCTTTCTTT

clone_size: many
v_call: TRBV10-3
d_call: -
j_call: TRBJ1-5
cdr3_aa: CAISVTGENNQPQHF
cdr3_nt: TGTGCCATCAGTGTAACAGGAGAAAACAATCAGCCCCAGCATTTT

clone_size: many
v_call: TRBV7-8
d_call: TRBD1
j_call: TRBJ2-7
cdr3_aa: CASAWTGGSSRTFYEQYF
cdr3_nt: TGTGCCAGCGCGTGGACAGGCGGTTCTTCGAGAACATTCTACGAGCAGTACTTC

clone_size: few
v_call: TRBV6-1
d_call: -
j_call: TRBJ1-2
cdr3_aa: CARGEGSYGYTF
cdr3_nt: TGTGCCAGAGGGGAGGGGAGCTATGGCTACACCTTC

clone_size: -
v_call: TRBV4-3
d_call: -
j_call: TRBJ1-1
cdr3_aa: CASSLRTTDLNTEAFF
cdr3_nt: TGCGCCAGCAGCCTTCGAACGACAGATTTGAACACTGAAGCTTTCTTT

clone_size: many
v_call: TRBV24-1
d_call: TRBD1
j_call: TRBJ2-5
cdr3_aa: CATSDLDRGEETQYF
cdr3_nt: TGTGCCACCAGTGATTTGGACAGGGGTGAAGAGACCCAGTACTTC

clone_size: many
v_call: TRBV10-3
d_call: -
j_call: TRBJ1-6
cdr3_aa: CAISESTGARSTLHF
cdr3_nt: TGTGCCATCAGTGAGTCGACCGGGGCTCGATCGACCCTCCACTTT

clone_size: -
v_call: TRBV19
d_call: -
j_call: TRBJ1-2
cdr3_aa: CASSHRFSERGGYTF
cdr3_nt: TGTGCCAGTAGCCACCGGTTTTCGGAACGGGGAGGCTACACCTTC

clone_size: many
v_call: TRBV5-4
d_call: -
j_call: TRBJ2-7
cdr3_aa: CASSPYGPYEQYF
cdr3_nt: TGTGCCAGCAGCCCCTATGGGCCATACGAGCAGTACTTC

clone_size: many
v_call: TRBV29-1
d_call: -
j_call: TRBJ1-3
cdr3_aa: CSVVQGRGNTIYF
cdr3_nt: TGCAGCGTCGTGCAGGGGAGGGGAAACACCATATATTTT

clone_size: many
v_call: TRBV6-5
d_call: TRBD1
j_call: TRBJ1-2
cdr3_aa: CASSDPGTGLHGYTF
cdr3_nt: TGTGCCAGCAGCGACCCCGGGACAGGGTTGCATGGCTACACCTTC

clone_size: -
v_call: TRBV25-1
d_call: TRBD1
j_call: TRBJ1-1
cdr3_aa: CASTLFTGQGTEAFF
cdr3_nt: TGTGCCAGCACCCTTTTTACGGGACAGGGGACTGAAGCTTTCTTT

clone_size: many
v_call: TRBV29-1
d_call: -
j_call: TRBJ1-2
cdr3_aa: CSVYPGHNYGYTF
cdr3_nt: TGCAGCGTATATCCGGGTCACAACTATGGCTACACCTTC

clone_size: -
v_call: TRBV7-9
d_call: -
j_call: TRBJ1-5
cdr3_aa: CASSQVIRGPSRQPQHF
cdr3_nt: TGCGCCAGCAGCCAAGTCATCCGGGGTCCGTCCCGGCAGCCCCAGCATTTT

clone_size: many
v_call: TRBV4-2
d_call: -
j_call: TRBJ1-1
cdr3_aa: CASSRGGTNTEAFF
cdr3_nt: TGTGCCAGCAGCCGCGGGGGCACGAACACTGAAGCTTTCTTT

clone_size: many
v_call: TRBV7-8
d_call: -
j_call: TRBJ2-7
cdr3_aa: CASSLAPFNYEQYF
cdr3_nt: TGTGCCAGCAGCTTAGCCCCTTTTAACTACGAGCAGTACTTC

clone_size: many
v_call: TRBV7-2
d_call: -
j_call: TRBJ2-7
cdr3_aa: CASSVHGGKLRVEQYF
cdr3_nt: TGTGCCAGCAGCGTCCATGGCGGCAAACTACGTGTCGAGCAGTACTTC

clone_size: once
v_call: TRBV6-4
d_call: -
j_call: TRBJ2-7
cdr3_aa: CASLDSTGPYEQYF
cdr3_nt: TGTGCCAGCTTGGATTCTACCGGTCCCTACGAGCAGTACTTC

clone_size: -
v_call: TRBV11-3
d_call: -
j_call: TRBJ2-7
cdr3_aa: CASSLYPTEQYF
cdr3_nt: TGTGCCAGCAGCTTATACCCAACCGAGCAGTACTTC

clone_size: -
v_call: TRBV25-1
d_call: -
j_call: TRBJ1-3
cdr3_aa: CASQGPDSGNTIYF
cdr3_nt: TGTGCCAGCCAAGGTCCCGACTCTGGAAACACCATATATTTT

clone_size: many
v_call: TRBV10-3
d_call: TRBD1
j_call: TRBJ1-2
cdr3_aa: CAISVGTGYGYTF
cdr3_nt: TGTGCCATCAGTGTTGGGACAGGCTATGGCTACACCTTC

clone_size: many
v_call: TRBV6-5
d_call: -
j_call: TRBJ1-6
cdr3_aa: CASSYLGDDSPLHF
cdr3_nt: TGTGCCAGCAGTTACTTGGGGGACGACTCACCCCTCCACTTT

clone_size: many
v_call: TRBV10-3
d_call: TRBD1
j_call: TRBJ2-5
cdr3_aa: CAMKGTGQETQYF
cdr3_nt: TGTGCCATGAAAGGGACAGGCCAAGAGACCCAGTACTTC

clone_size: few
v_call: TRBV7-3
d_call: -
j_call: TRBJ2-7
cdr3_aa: CASLGAQGSYGQYF
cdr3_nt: TGTGCCAGCTTGGGAGCCCAAGGGTCCTACGGGCAGTACTTC

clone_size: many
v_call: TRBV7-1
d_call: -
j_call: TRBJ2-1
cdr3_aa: CASSGAVSSYNEQFF
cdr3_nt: TGTGCCAGCAGCGGTGCGGTGAGCTCCTACAATGAGCAGTTCTTC

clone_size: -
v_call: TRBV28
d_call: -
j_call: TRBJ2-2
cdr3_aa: CASSLYAGYTGELFF
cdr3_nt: TGTGCCAGCAGTTTATATGCGGGCTACACCGGGGAGCTGTTTTTT

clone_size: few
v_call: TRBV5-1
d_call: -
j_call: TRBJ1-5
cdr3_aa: CASSLVPMGGNQPQHF
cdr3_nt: TGCGCCAGCAGCTTGGTACCCATGGGGGGCAATCAGCCCCAGCATTTT

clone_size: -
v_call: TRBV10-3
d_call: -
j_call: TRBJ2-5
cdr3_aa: CAISESYFRGVVGQSATETQYF
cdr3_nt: TGTGCCATCAGTGAGTCTTATTTTCGGGGCGTAGTAGGACAGTCGGCTACAGAGACCCAGTACTTC

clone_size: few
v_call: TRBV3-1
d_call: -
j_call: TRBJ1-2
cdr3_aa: CASSLELYGYTF
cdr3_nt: TGTGCCAGCAGCCTGGAGCTTTATGGCTACACCTTC

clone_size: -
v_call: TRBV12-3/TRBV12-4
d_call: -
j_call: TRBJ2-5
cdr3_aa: CASSRRTREETQYF
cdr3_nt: TGTGCCAGCAGCCGTCGGACCAGGGAAGAGACCCAGTACTTC

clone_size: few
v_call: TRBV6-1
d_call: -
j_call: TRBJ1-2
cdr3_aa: CASSEARGTGYGYTF
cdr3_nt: TGTGCCAGCAGTGAAGCGCGAGGGACGGGTTATGGCTACACCTTC

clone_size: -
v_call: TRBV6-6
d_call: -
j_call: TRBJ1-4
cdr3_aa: CASSKGSEKLFF
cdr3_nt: TGTGCCAGCAGTAAAGGGAGTGAAAAACTGTTTTTT

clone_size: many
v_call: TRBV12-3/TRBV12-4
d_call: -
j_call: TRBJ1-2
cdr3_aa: CASSWDGSTYGYTF
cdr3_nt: TGTGCCAGCAGTTGGGACGGCTCGACCTATGGCTACACCTTC

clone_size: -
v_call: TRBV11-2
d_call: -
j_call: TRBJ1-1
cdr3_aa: CASSRRYPPGGEVTEAFF
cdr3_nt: TGTGCCAGCAGCCGAAGATACCCACCGGGGGGGGAAGTCACTGAAGCTTTCTTT

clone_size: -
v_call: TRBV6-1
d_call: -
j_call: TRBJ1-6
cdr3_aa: CASSYSIDGDSPLHF
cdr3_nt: TGTGCCAGCAGTTACTCAATCGATGGGGATTCACCCCTCCACTTT

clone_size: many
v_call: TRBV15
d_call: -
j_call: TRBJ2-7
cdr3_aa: CATSGGRLYEQYF
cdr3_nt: TGTGCCACCAGCGGCGGCAGGCTCTACGAGCAGTACTTC

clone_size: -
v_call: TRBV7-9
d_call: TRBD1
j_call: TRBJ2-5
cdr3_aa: CASSLGTVGQTQYF
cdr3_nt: TGTGCCAGCAGCCTCGGGACAGTGGGGCAGACCCAGTACTTC

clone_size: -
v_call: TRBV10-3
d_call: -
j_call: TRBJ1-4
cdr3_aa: CAIRPGATNEKLFF
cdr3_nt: TGTGCCATCAGACCGGGAGCAACTAATGAAAAACTGTTTTTT

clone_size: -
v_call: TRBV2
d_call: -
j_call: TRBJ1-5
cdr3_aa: CAMVSRYSNQPQHF
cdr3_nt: TGTGCTATGGTATCGCGTTATAGCAATCAGCCCCAGCATTTT

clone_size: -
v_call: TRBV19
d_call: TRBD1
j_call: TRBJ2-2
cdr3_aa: CATGVKDRGFAGELFF
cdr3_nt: TGTGCCACCGGGGTTAAGGACAGGGGATTCGCCGGGGAGCTGTTTTTT

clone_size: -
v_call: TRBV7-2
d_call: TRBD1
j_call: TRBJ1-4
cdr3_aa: CASSSTSGTGNEKLFF
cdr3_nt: TGTGCCAGCAGCTCGACTAGCGGGACAGGGAACGAAAAACTGTTTTTT

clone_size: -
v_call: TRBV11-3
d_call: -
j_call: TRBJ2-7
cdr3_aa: CASSLGQSPKPKKPYEQYF
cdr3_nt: TGTGCCAGCAGCTTAGGACAGTCTCCGAAACCAAAAAAGCCCTACGAGCAGTACTTC

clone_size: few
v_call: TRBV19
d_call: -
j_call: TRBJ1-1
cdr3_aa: CASSNYGGATEAFF
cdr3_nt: TGTGCCAGTAGTAACTACGGGGGGGCCACTGAAGCTTTCTTT

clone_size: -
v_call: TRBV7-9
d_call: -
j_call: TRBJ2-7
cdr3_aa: CASRPISGGNEQYF
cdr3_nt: TGTGCCAGCAGGCCGATCTCGGGTGGTAATGAGCAGTACTTC

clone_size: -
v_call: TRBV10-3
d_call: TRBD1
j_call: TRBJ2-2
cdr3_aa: CASGEQGADTGELFF
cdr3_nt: TGTGCCAGCGGCGAACAGGGGGCAGACACCGGGGAGCTGTTTTTT

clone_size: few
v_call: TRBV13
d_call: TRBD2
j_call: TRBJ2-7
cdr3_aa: CASSFSRGGYEQYF
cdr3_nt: TGTGCCAGCAGTTTTTCCCGGGGGGGCTACGAGCAGTACTTC